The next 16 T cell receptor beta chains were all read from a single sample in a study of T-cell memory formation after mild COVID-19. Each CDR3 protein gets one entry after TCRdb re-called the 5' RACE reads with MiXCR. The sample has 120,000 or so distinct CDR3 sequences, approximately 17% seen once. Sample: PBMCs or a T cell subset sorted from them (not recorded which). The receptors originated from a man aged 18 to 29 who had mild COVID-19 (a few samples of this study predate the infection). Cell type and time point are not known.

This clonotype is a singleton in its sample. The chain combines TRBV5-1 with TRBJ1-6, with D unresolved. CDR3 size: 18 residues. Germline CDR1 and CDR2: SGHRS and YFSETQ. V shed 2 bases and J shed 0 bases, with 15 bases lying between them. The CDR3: CASSFRTSESSYNSPLHF. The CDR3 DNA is TGCGCCAGCAGCTTTAGGACTTCGGAGAGCTCCTATAATTCACCCCTCCACTTT.

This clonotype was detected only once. The CDR3 reads CASSVLAGGLTDTQYF. The CDR3 nucleotides are TGTGCCAGTAGTGTACTAGCGGGGGGCCTCACAGATACGCAGTATTTT. The chain has TRBV19 and TRBJ2-3; 12 nucleotides align to TRBD2. V lost 5 bases, J lost 2 bases, and 5 bases stayed unmatched. Germline V gene sequence: CDR1 LNHDA, CDR2 SQIVND (reference sequence). This CDR3 has 16 residues.

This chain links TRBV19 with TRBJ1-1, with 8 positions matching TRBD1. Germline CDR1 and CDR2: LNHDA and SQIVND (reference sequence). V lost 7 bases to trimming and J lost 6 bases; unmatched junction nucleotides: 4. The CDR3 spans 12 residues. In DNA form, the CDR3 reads TGTGCCAGTATCACAGGGGGGGCTGAAGCTTTCTTT. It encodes CASITGGAEAFF.

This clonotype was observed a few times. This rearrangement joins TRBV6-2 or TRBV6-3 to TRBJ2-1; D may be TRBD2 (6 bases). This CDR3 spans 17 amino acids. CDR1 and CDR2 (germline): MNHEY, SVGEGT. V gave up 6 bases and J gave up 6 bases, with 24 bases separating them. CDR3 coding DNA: TGTGCCAGCAGACGACGGGACTCTCGACGAGGTGGCAATGAGCAGTTCTTC. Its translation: CASRRRDSRRGGNEQFF.

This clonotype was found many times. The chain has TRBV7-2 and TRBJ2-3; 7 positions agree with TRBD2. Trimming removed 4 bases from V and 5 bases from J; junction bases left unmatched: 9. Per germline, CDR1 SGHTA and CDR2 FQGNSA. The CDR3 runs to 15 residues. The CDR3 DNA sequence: TGTGCCAGCAGCTCTCAGACTAGCTCGGTAGATACGCAGTATTTT. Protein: CASSSQTSSVDTQYF.

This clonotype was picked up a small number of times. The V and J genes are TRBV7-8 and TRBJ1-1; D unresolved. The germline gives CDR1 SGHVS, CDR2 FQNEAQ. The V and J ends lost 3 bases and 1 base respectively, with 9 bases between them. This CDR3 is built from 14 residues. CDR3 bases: TGTGCCAGCAGCTTCCAGGAGTGGAACACTGAAGCTTTCTTT. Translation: CASSFQEWNTEAFF.

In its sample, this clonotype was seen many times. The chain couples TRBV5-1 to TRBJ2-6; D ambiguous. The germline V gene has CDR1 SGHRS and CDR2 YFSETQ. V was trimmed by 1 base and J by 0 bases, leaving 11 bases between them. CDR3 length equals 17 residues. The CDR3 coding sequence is TGCGCCAGCAGCTTGATGGGCACGGGCTCTGGGGCCAACGTCCTGACTTTC. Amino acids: CASSLMGTGSGANVLTF.

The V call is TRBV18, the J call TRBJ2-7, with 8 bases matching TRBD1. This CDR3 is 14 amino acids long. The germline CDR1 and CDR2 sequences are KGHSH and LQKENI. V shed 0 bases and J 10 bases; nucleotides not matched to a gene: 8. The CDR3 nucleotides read TGTGCCAGCTCACCACCGTCAGGGGGCGGTCAACAGTACTTC. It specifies CASSPPSGGGQQYF.

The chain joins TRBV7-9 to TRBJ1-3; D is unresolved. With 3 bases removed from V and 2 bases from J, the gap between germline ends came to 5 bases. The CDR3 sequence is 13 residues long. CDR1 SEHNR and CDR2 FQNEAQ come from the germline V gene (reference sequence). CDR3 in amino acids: CASSFSTGNTIYF. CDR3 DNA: TGTGCCAGCAGCTTTTCCACTGGAAACACCATATATTTT.

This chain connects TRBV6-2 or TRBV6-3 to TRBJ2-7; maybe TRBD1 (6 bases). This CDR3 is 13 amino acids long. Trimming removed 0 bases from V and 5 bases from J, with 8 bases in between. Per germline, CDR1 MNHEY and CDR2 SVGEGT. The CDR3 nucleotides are TGTGCCAGCAGTTACTCCCCAGGGGACGAGCAGTACGTC. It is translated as CASSYSPGDEQYV.

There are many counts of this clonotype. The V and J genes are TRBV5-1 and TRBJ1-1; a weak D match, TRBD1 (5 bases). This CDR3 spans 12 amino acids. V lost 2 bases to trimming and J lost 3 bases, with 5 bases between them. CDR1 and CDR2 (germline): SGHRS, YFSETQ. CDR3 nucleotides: TGCGCCAGCAGCTTCAGGGACACTGAAGCTTTCTTT. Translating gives CASSFRDTEAFF.

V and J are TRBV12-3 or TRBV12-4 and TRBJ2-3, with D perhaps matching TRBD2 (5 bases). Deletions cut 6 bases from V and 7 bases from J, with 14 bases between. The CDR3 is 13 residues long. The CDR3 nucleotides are TGTGCCAGCAGCTCTGGCCGAGGGAATACGCAGTATTTT. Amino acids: CASSSGRGNTQYF.

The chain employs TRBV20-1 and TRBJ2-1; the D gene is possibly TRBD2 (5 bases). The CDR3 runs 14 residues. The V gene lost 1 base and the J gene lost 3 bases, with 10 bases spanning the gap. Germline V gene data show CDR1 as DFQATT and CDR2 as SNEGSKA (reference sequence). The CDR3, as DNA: TGCAGTGCTAGAGTGGTAGCGAACTACAATGAGCAGTTCTTC. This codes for CSARVVANYNEQFF.

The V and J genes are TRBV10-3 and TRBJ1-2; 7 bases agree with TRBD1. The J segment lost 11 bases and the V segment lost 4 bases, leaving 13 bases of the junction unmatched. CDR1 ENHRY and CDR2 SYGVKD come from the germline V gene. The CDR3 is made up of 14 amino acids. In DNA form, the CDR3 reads TGTGCCATCAGTGCGGGAGCCGGGACAGTTAAATACACCTTC. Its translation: CAISAGAGTVKYTF.

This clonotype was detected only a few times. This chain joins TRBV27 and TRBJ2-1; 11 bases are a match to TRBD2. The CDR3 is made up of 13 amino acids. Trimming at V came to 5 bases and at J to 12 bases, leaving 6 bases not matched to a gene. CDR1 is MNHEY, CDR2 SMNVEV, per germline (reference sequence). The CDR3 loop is CASSRTSGPAQFF. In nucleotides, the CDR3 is TGTGCCAGCAGTCGGACTAGCGGGCCGGCGCAGTTCTTC.

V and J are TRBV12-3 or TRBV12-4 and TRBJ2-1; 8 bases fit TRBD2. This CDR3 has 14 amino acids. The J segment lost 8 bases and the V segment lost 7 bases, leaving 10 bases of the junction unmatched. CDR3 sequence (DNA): TGTGCCAGCATACCGGGGGGGCGAGTTTATGAGCAGTTCTTC. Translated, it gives CASIPGGRVYEQFF.